This entry describes one T cell receptor beta chain. The data were obtained in a study of blood T cell repertoires in COVID-19. Whole-study context: There were acute and convalescent COVID-19 samples, and they came from the United States, Italy and Spain. T cells, B-cell-depleted T cells, or PBMCs supplied cDNA or gDNA.

Per the study methods: Quantification of nucleated cells was approximated via reference gene primer amplification. Only in-frame clones appear in the TCRdb table, and some are missing; sequencing was by immunoSEQ multiplex PCR. V and J calls plus clone size are reproduced from that table; the DNA served to infer D and trimming. The data contain 250,000 to 300,000 clones, around 81% of them singletons. After removal of 7 bases from V and 3 bases from J, the junction contained 7 bases not matched to a gene. The CDR3 is made up of 15 amino acids. Per germline, CDR1 LNHDA and CDR2 SQIVND (reference sequence).

The clonotype was recovered from a woman in her sixties with active or convalescent COVID-19. Material for sequencing was peripheral blood. This sequence joins TRBV19 and TRBJ2-1; TRBD1 matches 9 bases. For the CDR3, the DNA is TGTGCCAGTACCTCGCCGGGACAGGGCTACAATGAGCAGTTCTTC. This translates into CASTSPGQGYNEQFF.